The following is a T cell receptor (beta chain) sequence with its context. Antigen specificity is unknown. The entry originates in a study of T cell responses to AZD1222 COVID-19 vaccine. In the study overall: The analysis combined second doses at about 4 or about 12 weeks.

This table comes from immunoSEQ multiplex PCR, and its TCRdb copy is limited to in-frame clones, with some not included. The sample records fewer than 110,000 clones, around 91% being singletons. Regarding the study as a whole: When two AZD1222 doses had been given, Spike-specific TCR breadth and depth rose.

The TCR originated in an adult in good health. Sequenced material: peripheral blood, taken on day 0 of AZD1222 vaccination.

CDR3 sequence: CSVQWGNTIYF. In DNA, the CDR3 is TGCAGCGTTCAATGGGGAAACACCATATATTTT. This chain connects TRBV29-1 to TRBJ1-3; D remains ambiguous. CDR3 length: 11 residues. V lost 5 bases and J lost 4, with 6 bases in between. Germline CDR1 is SQVTM and CDR2 is ANQGSEA. The full variable domain, with the rest looked up from reference TRBV29-1 and TRBJ1-3, is SAVISQKPSRDICQRGTSLTIQCQVDSQVTMMFWYRQQPGQSLTLIATANQGSEATYESGFVIDKFPISRPNLTFSTLTVSNMSPEDSSIYLCSVQWGNTIYFGEGSWLTVV.